Listed below are T cell receptor beta chains from one sample, sequenced in a study of T-cell reconstitution after alpha-beta-depleted transplantation in children. TCRdb processed the PCR reads anew with MiXCR; each CDR3 protein has one entry. The table records around 450,000 distinct CDR3 sequences, about 10% of them present only once. The sample here was PBMCs, taken before TCRalphabeta/CD19-depleted stem cell transplant. These receptors all come from a child aged 2-15 years with inherited bone marrow failure, due to receive a stem cell transplant. Each CDR3 is given with its conserved first and last residue. Each record gives: clone size, J gene, V gene, D gene, CDR3 DNA, CDR3 protein. The D gene is left open where the match is weak. Clone size is stated in some rows and not others, as once, few, many or a class when expanded.

>many|TRBJ2-2|TRBV5-1|.
TGCGCCAGCAGCTTGGTCCGGGCGAACACCGGGGAGCTGTTTTTT
CASSLVRANTGELFF
>few|TRBJ2-2|TRBV10-3|.
TGTGCCATCAGTGACGAGGGGGCGAACACCGGGGAGCTGTTTTTT
CAISDEGANTGELFF
>many|TRBJ2-7|TRBV5-6|.
TGTGCCAGCAGCTTGGGAGGGATCCTCCACGAGCAGTACTTC
CASSLGGILHEQYF
>many|TRBJ2-5|TRBV6-5|TRBD2
TGTGCCAGCAGTTACTCTGCCGGGGAGGGAGAGACCCAGTACTTC
CASSYSAGEGETQYF
>few|TRBJ2-5|TRBV27|TRBD1
TGTGCCAGCAGTCTACAGGGGTTGGAGACCCAGTACTTC
CASSLQGLETQYF
>many|TRBJ2-3|TRBV27|.
TGTGCCAGCAGTTTTCGGGAGTGGAGCACAGATACGCAGTATTTT
CASSFREWSTDTQYF
>few|TRBJ1-5|TRBV12-3/TRBV12-4|.
TGTGCCAGCAGTCACCTCGGGGGGGGCAAACAGCCCCAGCATTTT
CASSHLGGGKQPQHF
>few|TRBJ2-1|TRBV7-9|.
TGTGCCAGCAGCTTAGGTGTCGGGAGAACCTACAATGAGCAGTTCTTC
CASSLGVGRTYNEQFF
>many|TRBJ1-2|TRBV6-5|TRBD1
TGTGCCAGCAGTTTTTGGGGACAGCATAACTATGGCTACACCTTC
CASSFWGQHNYGYTF
>many|TRBJ1-2|TRBV12-3/TRBV12-4|.
TGTGCCAGCAGTCTCGGTCGGGGGGGCTACACCTTC
CASSLGRGGYTF
>.|TRBJ2-1|TRBV30|.
TGTGCCTGGACAATCTCAAATGAGCAGTTCTTC
CAWTISNEQFF
>many|TRBJ1-1|TRBV7-9|.
TGTGCCAGCAGCCCGGGCTGGGGGGAGGACACTGAAGCTTTCTTT
CASSPGWGEDTEAFF
>.|TRBJ1-2|TRBV6-2/TRBV6-3|.
TGTGCCAGCAGAAACGACAGTCCGGGAGGCTACACCTTC
CASRNDSPGGYTF
>.|TRBJ2-7|TRBV20-1|TRBD2
TGCAGTGCTGGGGGACTAGCGGGAGGAACCTACGAGCAGTACTTC
CSAGGLAGGTYEQYF
>many|TRBJ2-5|TRBV20-1|TRBD1
TGCACTACCGGACAGGGGGCTCAAGAGACCCAGTACTTC
CTTGQGAQETQYF
>.|TRBJ2-6|TRBV27|.
TGTGCCAGCAGTTTTATAGGGACCTCTGGGGCCAACGTCCTGACTTTC
CASSFIGTSGANVLTF
>many|TRBJ2-5|TRBV12-3/TRBV12-4|TRBD2
TGTGCCAGCGCCTACCTTCCGGGACTAGCGGAACAAGAGACCCAGTACTTC
CASAYLPGLAEQETQYF
>few|TRBJ2-7|TRBV6-6|TRBD1
TGTGCCGGGGGACAGGGGCCGGCCTACGAGCAGTACTTC
CAGGQGPAYEQYF
>many|TRBJ2-5|TRBV7-2|.
TGTGCCAGCAGCCCCCCAACGGAGACCCAGTACTTC
CASSPPTETQYF
>many|TRBJ2-2|TRBV6-1|.
TGTGCCAGCAGTCCAAGGGCCACCGGGGAGCTGTTTTTT
CASSPRATGELFF
>many|TRBJ1-5|TRBV20-1|.
TGCAGTTGCCGGGACGTACATAGCAATCAGCCCCAGCATTTT
CSCRDVHSNQPQHF
>many|TRBJ2-1|TRBV28|.
TGTGCCAGCAGACCCGGGATTCTCTATGAGCAGTTCTTC
CASRPGILYEQFF
>many|TRBJ2-3|TRBV6-2/TRBV6-3|.
TGTGCCAGCAGCTGGCCGGGCGACACAGATACGCAGTATTTT
CASSWPGDTDTQYF
>many|TRBJ2-7|TRBV7-6|.
TGTGCCAGCAGCTTAGCGGGGGGAGCGTACTACGAGCAGTACTTC
CASSLAGGAYYEQYF
>many|TRBJ2-1|TRBV12-3/TRBV12-4|.
TGTGCCAGCAGCCCCGGACTACCCTCCTACAATGAGCAGTTCTTC
CASSPGLPSYNEQFF
>few|TRBJ2-1|TRBV19|.
TGTGCCAGTAGTATAGTAGGAGGTTACAATGAGCAGTTCTTC
CASSIVGGYNEQFF
>few|TRBJ1-2|TRBV29-1|.
TGCAGCACCAGGGACGGAGGGCTTGATGGCTACACCTTC
CSTRDGGLDGYTF
>many|TRBJ2-5|TRBV20-1|.
TGCAGTGCTTGGCCCGGGACACAACAAGAGACCCAGTACTTC
CSAWPGTQQETQYF
>many|TRBJ2-3|TRBV29-1|.
TGCAGCGTTGGAGATGGTCTGCGGCGGTACGGCACAGATACGCAGTATTTT
CSVGDGLRRYGTDTQYF
>few|TRBJ2-1|TRBV29-1|.
TGCAGCGCCCTGACAGTAGACCAAAATGAGCAGTTCTTC
CSALTVDQNEQFF
>many|TRBJ1-2|TRBV20-1|.
TGCAGTGCTAGAGATCCATCGGGCGGAATCAACTATGGCTACACCTTC
CSARDPSGGINYGYTF
>.|TRBJ1-5|TRBV2|TRBD1
TGTGCCAGCAGTGGGGACAGGGCTGGGGTTGATAGCAATCAGCCCCAGCATTTT
CASSGDRAGVDSNQPQHF